This is a list of T cell receptor beta chains from one sample in a study of Graves' ophthalmopathy and Graves' hyperthyroidism. TCRdb recomputed calls from the multiplex PCR reads with MiXCR, one row per CDR3 protein. The profile covers some 750,000 distinct CDR3 sequences, with approximately 40% appearing a single time and about 40% taken by the ten largest. The sample comprised peripheral blood. These receptors were obtained from an adult man with Graves' ophthalmopathy. Both conserved end residues are part of each CDR3. Each record gives: clone size, J gene, D gene, V gene, CDR3 protein, CDR3 DNA. D genes are given only for firm matches. The size of a clone is reported for some rows only, either as once, few or many, or as a class for expanded clones.

>NA|TRBJ1-2|NA|TRBV25-1
CASSLPGLPYGYTF
TGTGCCAGCAGTTTGCCGGGGCTACCGTATGGCTACACCTTC
>NA|TRBJ1-3|NA|TRBV26
CASSASDSIYSGNTIYF
TGTGCCAGCAGCGCCTCGGACAGCATATACTCTGGAAACACCATATATTTT
>few|TRBJ1-1|TRBD1|TRBV10-3
CASIPGGQVNLNLF
TGTGCCAGCATTCCTGGGGGACAGGTGAATCTGAATCTCTTT
>NA|TRBJ1-1|TRBD1|TRBV7-2
CASSLVGQGAAEAFF
TGTGCCAGCAGCTTAGTTGGTCAGGGGGCGGCTGAAGCTTTCTTT
>NA|TRBJ2-3|TRBD2|TRBV15
CATSRRGKITDTQYF
TGTGCCACCAGCAGGCGGGGGAAAATCACAGATACGCAGTATTTT
>many|TRBJ1-4|TRBD1|TRBV7-3
CASSPTGTGAEKLFF
TGTGCCAGCAGCCCCACCGGGACAGGGGCAGAAAAACTGTTTTTT
>NA|TRBJ2-3|TRBD2|TRBV19
CAIGLAGGLGTDTQYF
TGTGCCATAGGACTAGCGGGGGGGCTCGGTACAGATACGCAGTATTTT
>NA|TRBJ2-5|TRBD1|TRBV10-3
CASSDSGQAQEETQYF
TGTGCCAGCAGTGACTCTGGACAGGCCCAGGAAGAGACCCAGTACTTC
>NA|TRBJ2-6|NA|TRBV19
CASRVDSFRTGANVLTF
TGTGCCAGTAGGGTGGACAGTTTTCGCACCGGGGCCAACGTCCTGACTTTC
>NA|TRBJ1-4|NA|TRBV7-2
CASSLGGLGSNEKLFF
TGTGCCAGCAGCTTAGGGGGGCTGGGCAGTAATGAAAAACTGTTTTTT
>many|TRBJ1-6|NA|TRBV7-6
CGGVARLLPSYNSPLHF
TGTGGCGGCGTCGCGCGGCTTCTTCCCTCCTATAATTCACCCCTCCACTTT
>NA|TRBJ1-1|NA|TRBV25-1
CARRQMNTEAFF
TGTGCTCGAAGACAGATGAACACTGAAGCTTTCTTT
>once|TRBJ1-5|NA|TRBV10-3
CAISVRHPNQPQHF
TGTGCCATCAGTGTGAGACATCCAAATCAGCCCCAGCATTTT
>few|TRBJ1-5|NA|TRBV20-1
CSARATRDGLDQPQHF
TGCAGTGCTAGAGCCACTCGGGACGGATTAGATCAGCCCCAGCATTTT
>NA|TRBJ1-3|NA|TRBV7-9
CASSLGSTSGNTIYF
TGTGCCAGCAGCTTAGGGAGTACTTCCGGAAACACCATATATTTT
>once|TRBJ1-1|NA|TRBV25-1
CAREDRWDTEAFF
TGTGCTAGAGAGGACAGATGGGACACTGAAGCTTTCTTT
>many|TRBJ2-2|TRBD1|TRBV19
CASSPRGQLNTGELFF
TGTGCCAGTAGTCCCCGGGGACAGTTAAACACCGGGGAGCTGTTTTTT
>NA|TRBJ1-1|NA|TRBV7-9
CASSQDSRAYAFF
TGTGCCAGCAGCCAAGATTCCAGGGCATATGCTTTCTTT
>NA|TRBJ1-5|NA|TRBV10-3
CASSEQAGNSNQPQHF
TGTGCCAGCAGTGAACAGGCAGGGAATAGCAATCAGCCCCAGCATTTT
>many|TRBJ1-4|NA|TRBV29-1
CSVVGGNEKLFF
TGCAGCGTTGTTGGAGGTAATGAAAAACTGTTTTTT
>NA|TRBJ2-5|TRBD2|TRBV29-1
CSGGGRTQYF
TGCAGCGGCGGGGGGAGGACCCAGTACTTC
>NA|TRBJ2-7|NA|TRBV2
CASSYLSRDSFEQYF
TGTGCCAGCAGTTACTTGTCGAGAGACTCCTTCGAGCAGTACTTC
>many|TRBJ1-1|NA|TRBV7-9
CASSADLNTEAFF
TGTGCCAGCAGCGCCGATTTGAACACTGAAGCTTTCTTT
>many|TRBJ2-7|TRBD1|TRBV7-8
CASSPRGTGGSYEQYF
TGTGCCAGCAGCCCACGAGGGACAGGAGGGTCCTACGAGCAGTACTTC
>NA|TRBJ1-4|TRBD1|TRBV10-1
CASSRQGAKLEKLFF
TGCGCCAGCAGCCGGCAGGGGGCAAAGCTTGAAAAACTGTTTTTT
>many|TRBJ2-5|NA|TRBV7-2
CASSNRQEETQYF
TGTGCCAGCAGCAACAGACAAGAAGAGACCCAGTACTTC
>NA|TRBJ1-2|NA|TRBV29-1
CSVVRGGGYTF
TGCAGCGTTGTCCGGGGCGGTGGCTACACCTTC
>few|TRBJ2-7|NA|TRBV10-3
CASSRTGPREQYF
TGTGCCAGCAGCCGTACAGGGCCTCGGGAGCAGTACTTC
>many|TRBJ1-1|TRBD1|TRBV7-9
CASSPDRVGEAFF
TGTGCCAGCAGCCCGGACAGGGTAGGTGAAGCTTTCTTT